This T cell receptor beta chain was identified during a study of cytomegalovirus exposure and HLA in healthy donors (dated by TCRdb to about 2017). For the study in its entirety: An earlier analysis of approximately 640 of the donors reported about 250 Gb of sequence data and 117 million unique TCR beta sequences from roughly 180 million T cells. Donor age, sex, ethnicity and CMV serostatus were compiled alongside the repertoire data. All discovery cohort repertoires had been generated on a single sequencing platform. The study profiled the T cell repertoires of some 610 subjects by immunosequencing and related them to cytomegalovirus serostatus. A later genetic analysis took genome-wide SNP genotypes for about 55% of the 666 donors and used that subset as a discovery cohort. Typing coverage varied by locus: roughly 620-640 donors for A, B, C, DRB1 and DQB1; roughly 520 for DQA1; nearly 610 for DPA1; 400 to 480 for DPB1. An early release that covered approximately 600 HLA-typed donors contained approximately 300 gigabases of sequencing data and tens of millions of unique TCR sequences. Because of strong linkage in the cohort, roughly five DR-DQ haplotypes were treated as single units for association and clustering. Among the roughly 400 genotyped donors, 75% to 90% belonged to the genetic ancestry cluster associated with self-reported Caucasian donors. A separate validation cohort of roughly 130 different subjects was used in addition to the roughly 640-subject first cohort. A later analysis re-analyzed previously published TCR beta repertoires from roughly 690 donors and added high-resolution HLA genotyping to study TCR occurrence patterns. To decide whether each TCR beta V gene segment behaved as functional or pseudogenic, an earlier analysis of fewer than 750 of the donors relied on high-throughput TCR beta sequencing. The study aimed to test whether signatures of past pathogen exposure could be identified by cataloging public T cell receptors. HLA typing included class I and class II loci at four-digit resolution. The later analysis used no new phenotypic data to find candidate immune exposures, relying instead on TCR beta sequences and their occurrence across donors. Among about 410 genotyped donors of the cohort, an average of roughly 230,000 unique TCR beta nucleotide sequences was sequenced per donor, of which about 19% were non-productive. To predict cytomegalovirus infection status, the study brought together high-throughput TCR immunosequencing, statistical association of individual TCRs with disease status, and machine learning.

V trim: 1 base; J trim: 2 bases; unmatched bases: 8. CDR1 is given as MGHRA and CDR2 as YSYEKL, both from the germline V gene. The CDR3 measures 17 amino acids from cysteine to phenylalanine. The sequence is cut down to CDR3 DNA, 51 bases in frame from base 1. The cohort comprised 550 to 700 healthy bone marrow donors. At the time of sampling, all cohort members were nominally healthy, though unrecorded immune exposures were likely present. The donor was CMV seronegative and belonged to the group of 320 or so seronegative cohort members. Every donor gave a peripheral blood sample, and the peripheral blood mononuclear cells from that sample were used for TCR beta sequencing. The Qiagen DNeasy Blood Extraction Kit was used to extract genomic DNA from the blood cell samples. Results the study describes overall, beyond this receptor: Because some donors lacked HLA typing at each locus, the association tests relied only on the typed subset. While some public TCRs were present in many individuals, most TCR sequences turned up only very rarely across donors. A total of 164 TCR beta chains were listed by the study as associated with cytomegalovirus. In a later analysis, TCR association rates were found to vary across HLA loci, with the most associated TCRs seen for DRB1 alleles and the fewest for HLA-C alleles. An earlier analysis of approximately 590 of the donors showed that most TCR beta V segments appeared in productive rearrangements either about 87% or about 30% of the time, which broadly matched IMGT annotations. Sequencing depth was assumed to be roughly uniform across donors in the presence/absence analyses, though that assumption may not hold. An association between a missense DCLRE1C variant and V-gene and J-gene trimming of TCR beta chains was found in a later genetic analysis and replicated in an independent cohort. A later analysis found that HLA-associated TCR beta chains were more clonally expanded and had lower generation probabilities than equally common non-associated chains. In a later analysis, about 17,000 TCR beta sequences were associated with specific HLA alleles at a false discovery rate of 0.05. CMV serostatus was the only immune exposure information available for the cohort. The cohort was sequenced for TCR beta chains only, and without alpha or paired-chain data the features that could be detected were limited. The 87-base-pair reads could not distinguish some IMGT-functional V segments, including TRBV6-2 and TRBV6-3, so those segments were excluded. Linkage disequilibrium might explain the correlated functional status among segregating V segments, but an unknown experimental factor could not be excluded. A later analysis found that most CMV-associated TCR beta chains appeared HLA-restricted, with HLA associations seemingly driven largely by CMV exposure. In vitro tests confirmed that a few of the cytomegalovirus-associated TCR beta chains recognize cytomegalovirus antigens. Assigning TCR associations to individual alleles was difficult when HLA alleles, especially DR and DQ, strongly co-occurred. According to a later genetic analysis, donors in an Asian-associated ancestry cluster had fewer N-insertions in productive TCRs than the approximately 710-donor mean. It was suggested by the authors that the approach could potentially be generalized to other disease states and immunological phenotypes. Because counts were too low, roughly 16 rarely observed V segments, including chromosome 9 orphons, were left out of the earlier analysis of approximately 500 of the donors. The classifier was reported to diagnose cytomegalovirus status with high specificity and sensitivity in both the original and validation cohorts. A further reported finding was that TCR beta sequences accurately predicted the HLA-A and HLA-B alleles for most subjects in the first cohort. Several of the top co-occurrence clusters appeared to be linked to parvovirus B19, influenza, CMV and Epstein-Barr virus, according to a later analysis. The sequencing pipeline was judged likely to have produced a cluster of highly shared sequence variants as a technical artifact.

This clone occurred a few times. Its antigen is not yet known. No base quality information exists; no much larger clone differs at one position. Preparation of the library involved the immunoSEQ multiplex PCR assay. For the multiplex PCR, a mixture combining 60 forward primers for TCR Vbeta segments and 13 reverse primers for TCR Jbeta segments was used. The CDR3 region of rearranged TCR beta genes was amplified from genomic DNA with a multiplex PCR assay. Amplified TCR beta libraries were sequenced as 87-base-pair reads on the Illumina HiSeq System. For the original study's pipeline: Across the 500 to 700 repertoires, a later analysis counted tens of millions of unique TCR beta chains, approximately 12 million of which were shared by at least two donors. Raw reads were error-corrected and collapsed into unique sequences with a nearest-neighbor algorithm that merged closely related sequences to remove PCR and sequencing errors. To assign V, D and J gene segments, CDR3 sequences were aligned to IMGT reference sequences. For a sequence to be retained, at least a six-nucleotide match to both a V gene segment and a J gene segment was required. A rearrangement counted as productive if the CDR3 had no stop codons and remained in frame with V and J, and every other rearrangement counted as non-productive. CDR3 was defined according to IMGT convention as the region running from the second conserved V-encoded cysteine to the conserved J-encoded phenylalanine. In an earlier analysis of around 540 of the donors, sequences lacking an unambiguous match to a single V gene segment were excluded. In an earlier analysis of approximately 500 of the donors, a V segment was called functional when productive rearrangements were above 56.7%, and segregating when the standard deviation between donors exceeded 5%. A statistical classification framework was built to diagnose cytomegalovirus status from the catalog of TCR beta chain sequences. In a later analysis, V and J genes were assigned by comparing TCR nucleotide sequences against IMGT/GENE-DB human TR gene sequences. Using the TCRdist pipeline, a later analysis assigned CDR3 sequences along with most-parsimonious VDJ recombination scenarios. A later analysis defined each TCR beta chain by its CDR3 amino acid sequence plus V-gene family, and excluded reads lacking a unique V-gene family. In a later analysis, 450 to 600 highly shared, low-generation-probability nucleotide sequences were removed to address suspected cross-contamination and a sequencing artifact. A later analysis calculated a clonal expansion index for each public chain from normalized within-repertoire ranks of inferred template counts. In a later analysis, generation probabilities were computed with a VDJ recombination model fitted to out-of-frame rearrangements, and the resulting probabilities were checked against IGoR. A later analysis scored TCR-TCR, TCR-HLA and TCR-CMV co-occurrence with hypergeometric tests, applying a repertoire-size bias correction to TCR pairs. In a later analysis, false discovery rates were estimated by permuting HLA or CMV assignments 20 times. In a later analysis, co-occurring TCRs were grouped using DBSCAN, and TCRdist sequence similarity was added for clustering within HLA-allele-positive subsets. Repertoires with fewer than 30,000 or more than 120,000 public chains were left out of co-occurrence clustering, as were a handful of repertoires with anomalous nucleotide sharing. In TCRdb, the immuneACCESS table is reduced to in-frame sequences with V and J assigned. These tables do not hold every clone; where another copy was compared, an unresolved V gene accounts for under half, and the others remain unexplained. V and J calls plus clone size are reproduced from that table; the DNA served to infer D and trimming. The sample records over 130,000 clones, approximately 80% of which are singletons. 1.5% to 2% of the sample comes from the top ten.

Sample: PBMCs. The clonotype was recovered from a man aged 40-49 years in good health and CMV-seronegative. The sequence is built from TRBV4-1 and TRBJ2-3; 8 of the junction bases match TRBD2. The CDR3: CASSQVAGIQFTDTQYF. The bases are TGCGCCAGCAGCCAAGTAGCGGGGATTCAATTCACAGATACGCAGTATTTT.